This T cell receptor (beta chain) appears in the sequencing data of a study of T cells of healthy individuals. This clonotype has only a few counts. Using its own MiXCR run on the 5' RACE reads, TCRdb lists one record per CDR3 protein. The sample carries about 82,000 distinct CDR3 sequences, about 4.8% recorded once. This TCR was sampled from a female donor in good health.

CDR3 bases: TGTGCCAGCAGCGCAACACAGCGCACCGGGGAGCTGTTTTTT. Encoded protein: CASSATQRTGELFF. J is TRBJ2-2 and V is TRBV11-3; D not certain. Germline V CDR1 and CDR2: SGHNT, YENEEA. The ends were cut back, 5 bases at V and 4 bases at J, with 11 bases in the middle. The CDR3 totals 14 residues.